This T cell receptor (beta chain) was sequenced for a study of cytomegalovirus exposure and HLA in healthy donors. Study in general: Membership in the Caucasian-associated ancestry cluster was found for around 81% of about 430 genotyped donors.

General study findings and limits: A list of about 180 TCR beta chains associated with cytomegalovirus was given.

60 Vbeta and 13 Jbeta primers were used in PCR. Clones were sequenced by immunoSEQ multiplex PCR, and TCRdb holds only the in-frame ones, with some missing. The sample holds approximately 110,000 clones, approximately 15% seen once. Germline V lookup: CDR1 SGHRS, CDR2 YFSETQ. This CDR3 has 15 residues. Trimming left V 0 bases short and J 0 bases short, with 10 bases between. The table lists this clone with a few counts. Its antigen is undetermined. The TCR originated in a woman under 30 in good health and CMV-seronegative. The rearrangement joins TRBV5-1 to TRBJ2-7; D is ambiguous. Source material: PBMCs. The CDR3 coding sequence is TGCGCCAGCAGCTTGGGTTCTACAGCCTCCTACGAGCAGTACTTC. Translating gives CASSLGSTASYEQYF.